This is a list of T cell receptor beta chains from one sample in a study of blood T cells in healthy people across ages. TCRdb independently ran MiXCR on the 5' RACE reads; one entry per CDR3 protein. The table has about 1,000,000 distinct CDR3 sequences, 40% to 55% seen once. The source material was blood. The receptors here all came from a woman in her sixties or seventies in good health. Each CDR3 is given with its conserved first and last residue. A D gene is named only where the DNA matches it firmly. Rows may omit the clone size; those that give it use once, few, many or a size class.

D,V,size,J,DNA,CDR3
.,TRBV25-1,.,TRBJ2-5,TGTGCCAGCAGTGGTGAAGGGATAGGAGGATTTGTCGTGGAGCAGTACTTC,CASSGEGIGGFVVEQYF
TRBD2,TRBV6-2/TRBV6-3,.,TRBJ2-7,TGTGCCAGCAGTTATAGCGGGAGGGCTGGTCCGCTCGAGCAGTACTTC,CASSYSGRAGPLEQYF
.,TRBV5-1,.,TRBJ2-7,TGCGCCAGTGGTCTTTGGGGTTCCGAGCAGTACTTC,CASGLWGSEQYF
.,TRBV7-9,.,TRBJ1-4,TGTGCCAGCAGCTTAGATGGGACGAACTATGAAAAACTGTTTTTT,CASSLDGTNYEKLFF
.,TRBV20-1,few,TRBJ2-1,TGCAGTGCGCCGTGGTTGCTTGGAGGAGGGGGTGAGCAGTTCTTC,CSAPWLLGGGGEQFF
TRBD1,TRBV7-8,.,TRBJ2-5,TGTGCCAGCAGCTCCCAGGGCGACAGGGGGGAAGAGACCCAGTACTTC,CASSSQGDRGEETQYF
TRBD2,TRBV12-3/TRBV12-4,.,TRBJ2-7,TGTGCCAGCAAGGGCGGGAGTGCCGAGCAGTACTTC,CASKGGSAEQYF
TRBD2,TRBV20-1,.,TRBJ2-7,TGCAGTGCCACGGCGGGAGGAAGCTCCTACGAGCAGTACTTC,CSATAGGSSYEQYF
TRBD1,TRBV20-1,few,TRBJ2-7,TGCAGTGCTAACAGGGGATCCTACGAGCAGTACTTC,CSANRGSYEQYF
TRBD1,TRBV14,.,TRBJ1-2,TGTGCCAGCAGCCCCCCTTGGACAGGGCGAGCTAACTATGGCTACACCTTC,CASSPPWTGRANYGYTF
TRBD1,TRBV4-2,.,TRBJ1-5,TGTGCCAGCAGCCAACTCACAGGGGGTAACAATCAGCCCCAGCATTTT,CASSQLTGGNNQPQHF
TRBD2,TRBV20-1,.,TRBJ2-1,TGCAGTGCTCGATTACCTAGCGGTGACTCCTACAATGAGCAGTTCTTC,CSARLPSGDSYNEQFF
.,TRBV7-2,many,TRBJ1-2,TGTGCCAGCAGCCCAGGCGGCGGCGGGGGATTCTATGGCTACACCTTC,CASSPGGGGGFYGYTF
.,TRBV15,.,TRBJ2-1,TGTGCCACCAGCAGAGTCCGGCCAGGCGGCTCCTACAATGAGCAGTTCTTC,CATSRVRPGGSYNEQFF
TRBD1,TRBV7-8,.,TRBJ1-4,TGTGCCAGCAGCTCCGAGACAGGGGGTGAAAAACTGTTTTTT,CASSSETGGEKLFF
.,TRBV6-2/TRBV6-3,few,TRBJ2-3,TGTGCCAGCAGAAAAAGGGTTCCCACAGATACGCAGTATTTT,CASRKRVPTDTQYF
TRBD1,TRBV9,few,TRBJ2-7,TGTGCCAGCAGCTATCAACCGGGACAGAGTAACGAGCAGTACTTC,CASSYQPGQSNEQYF
TRBD2,TRBV24-1,.,TRBJ2-5,TGTGCCACCAGTGATCCCGGGACTAGCACGGAGACCCAGTACTTC,CATSDPGTSTETQYF
.,TRBV9,.,TRBJ1-6,TGTGCCAGCAGCGTCCAGGGGTATAATTCACCCCTCCACTTT,CASSVQGYNSPLHF
.,TRBV7-9,.,TRBJ2-7,TGTGCCAGCACACGCTCCCCCTACGAGCAGTACTTC,CASTRSPYEQYF